This TCR beta chain was obtained from a study of CD8 T cells in ankylosing spondylitis. Study-wide results and caveats: A motif in TCR beta, a set of roughly eight highly homologous variants, appeared characteristic of ankylosing spondylitis blood.

MiXCR, applied by TCRdb to the 5' RACE reads, yields one record per CDR3 protein. In the table there are 100,000 to 150,000 distinct CDR3 sequences, around 9.7% of which are singletons. Comments on this clonotype: As yet, its antigen is unknown. A much larger clone differs from this one at a single base, so this may be a read error.

The CDR3 consists of 16 residues. The V gene end was trimmed by 10 bases and the J gene end by 2 bases; junction bases not matched to a gene: 10. The clonotype originates from a male donor with ankylosing spondylitis or in good health (not recorded which). This chain joins TRBV12-3 or TRBV12-4 and TRBJ1-3, with 11 bases identical to TRBD1. What was sequenced was blood, either unsorted or a sorted T cell fraction (not recorded which). CDR3 in amino acids: CATSRGQGATGNTIYF. The CDR3, as DNA: TGTGCCACCAGCCGCGGACAGGGGGCAACTGGAAACACCATATATTTT.